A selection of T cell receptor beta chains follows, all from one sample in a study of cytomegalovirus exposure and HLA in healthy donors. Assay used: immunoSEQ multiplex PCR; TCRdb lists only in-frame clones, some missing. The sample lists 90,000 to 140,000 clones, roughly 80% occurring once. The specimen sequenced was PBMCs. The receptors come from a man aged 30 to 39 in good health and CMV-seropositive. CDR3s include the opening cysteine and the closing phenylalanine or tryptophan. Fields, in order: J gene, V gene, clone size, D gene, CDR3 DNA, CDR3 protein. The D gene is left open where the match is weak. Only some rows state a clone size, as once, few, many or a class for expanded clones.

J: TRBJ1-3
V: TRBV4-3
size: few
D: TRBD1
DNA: TGCGCCAGCAGCCCGGAGCCTGGACAGGTTGGAAACACCATATATTTT
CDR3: CASSPEPGQVGNTIYF

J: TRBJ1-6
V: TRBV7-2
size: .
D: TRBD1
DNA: TGTGCCAGCAGCCCTCCGGGACAGTCTTTTCCCCTCCACTTT
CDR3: CASSPPGQSFPLHF

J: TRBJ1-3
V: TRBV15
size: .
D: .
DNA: TGTGCCACCAGCAGAGCCACAGGAAACACCATATATTTT
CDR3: CATSRATGNTIYF

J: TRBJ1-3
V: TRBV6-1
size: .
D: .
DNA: TGTGCCAGCAGTGAAGACAGGCGGGGCCGGGCTGGAAACACCATATATTTT
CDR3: CASSEDRRGRAGNTIYF

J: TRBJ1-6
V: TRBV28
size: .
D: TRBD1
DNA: TGTGCCAGCAGCGACAGGGTGGTCGCCCTCCACTTT
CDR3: CASSDRVVALHF

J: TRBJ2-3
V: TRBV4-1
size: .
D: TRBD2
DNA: TGCGCCAGCAGCCAGGCTGGGACTAGCGGGGGGGTCGGCACAGATACGCAGTATTTT
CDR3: CASSQAGTSGGVGTDTQYF

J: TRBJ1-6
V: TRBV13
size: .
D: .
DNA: TGTGCCAGCAGATTAGTCGGTTCACCCCTCCACTTT
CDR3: CASRLVGSPLHF

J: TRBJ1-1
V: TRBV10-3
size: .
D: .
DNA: TGTGCCACAACCCGGGACATGAACACTGAAGCTTTCTTT
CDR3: CATTRDMNTEAFF

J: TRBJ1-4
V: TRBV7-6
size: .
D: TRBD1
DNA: TGTGCCAGCAGCTTAGCTCCACCGACAGGGGGAGCTAATGAAAAACTGTTTTTT
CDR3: CASSLAPPTGGANEKLFF

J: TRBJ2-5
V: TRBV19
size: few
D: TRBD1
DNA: TGTGCCAGTAGTACAGGGACAGGGGAGGAGACCCAGTACTTC
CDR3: CASSTGTGEETQYF

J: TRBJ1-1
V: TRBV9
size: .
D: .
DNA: TGTGCCAGCAGCGTACGCCGCGACACTGAAGCTTTCTTT
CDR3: CASSVRRDTEAFF

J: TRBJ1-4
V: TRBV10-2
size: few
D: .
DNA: TGCGCCAGCAGTGAGCCCGCAACTAATGAAAAACTGTTTTTT
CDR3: CASSEPATNEKLFF

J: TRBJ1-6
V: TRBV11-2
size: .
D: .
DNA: TGTGCCAGCAGCCCGGACAGCTATAATTCACCCCTCCACTTT
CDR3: CASSPDSYNSPLHF

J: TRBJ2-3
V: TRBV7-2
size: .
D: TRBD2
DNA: TGTGCCAGCAGCTCTAGCGGGGGTCCAGATACGCAGTATTTT
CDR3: CASSSSGGPDTQYF

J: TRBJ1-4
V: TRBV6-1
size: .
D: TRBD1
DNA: TGTGCCAGCAGTGATCCTGCTGGGGGACAGGGGGCTGAAAAACTGTTTTTT
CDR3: CASSDPAGGQGAEKLFF

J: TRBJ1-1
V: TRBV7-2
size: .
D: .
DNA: TGTGCCAACATTAAAAAGCGTGTGGATCGCACTGAAGCTTTCTTT
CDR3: CANIKKRVDRTEAFF

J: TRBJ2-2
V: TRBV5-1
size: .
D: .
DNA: TGCGCCAGCAGCTTGGCCGGCGGGGAGCTGTTTTTT
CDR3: CASSLAGGELFF

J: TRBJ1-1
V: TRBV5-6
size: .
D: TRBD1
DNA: TGTGCCAGCAGCGGGAGGACAGGGCTCACTGAAGCTTTCTTT
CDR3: CASSGRTGLTEAFF

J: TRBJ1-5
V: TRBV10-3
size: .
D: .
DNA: TGTGCCATCAGTGAGTCAGGGGATGATCAGCCCCAGCATTTT
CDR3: CAISESGDDQPQHF

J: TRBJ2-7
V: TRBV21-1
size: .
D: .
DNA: TGTGCCAGCAGCAAAGACTGGACAGACTACGAGCAGTACTTC
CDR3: CASSKDWTDYEQYF

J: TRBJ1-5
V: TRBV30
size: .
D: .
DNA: TGTGCCTGGAGTGGAGGCAGCAATCAGCCCCAGCATTTT
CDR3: CAWSGGSNQPQHF

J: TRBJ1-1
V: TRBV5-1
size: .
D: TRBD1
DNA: TGCGCCAGCAGCTTGGAGGGCAGGGGGGCTGAAGCTTTCTTT
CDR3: CASSLEGRGAEAFF

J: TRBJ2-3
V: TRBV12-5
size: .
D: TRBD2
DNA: TGTGCTAGTGGACCCCCCGGGACTAGCGGGACAGATACGCAGTATTTT
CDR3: CASGPPGTSGTDTQYF

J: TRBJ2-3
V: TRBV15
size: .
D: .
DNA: TGTGCCACCAGCAGAGGCCTTTCGAGCCGGGGGAGCACAGATACGCAGTATTTT
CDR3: CATSRGLSSRGSTDTQYF

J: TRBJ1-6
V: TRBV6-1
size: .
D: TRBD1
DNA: TGTGCCAGCAGTGAATCGGGGACAGGGGGACCACCCCTCCACTTT
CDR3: CASSESGTGGPPLHF

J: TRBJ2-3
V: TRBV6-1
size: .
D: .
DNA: TGTGCCGGCACTATTGCAGATACGCAGTATTTT
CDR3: CAGTIADTQYF

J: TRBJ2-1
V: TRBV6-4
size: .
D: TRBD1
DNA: TGTGCCAGCAGTGACTCGAGACAGGGGAGATCCTACAATGAGCAGTTCTTC
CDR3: CASSDSRQGRSYNEQFF

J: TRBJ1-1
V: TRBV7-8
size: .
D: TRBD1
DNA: TGTGCCAGCAGCTTAGCAATAAGGGACAGGGTATTGAACACTGAAGCTTTCTTT
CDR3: CASSLAIRDRVLNTEAFF

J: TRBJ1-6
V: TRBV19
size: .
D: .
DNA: TGTGCCAGTCATCCGACAGGAAAAAATTCACCCCTCCACTTT
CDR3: CASHPTGKNSPLHF

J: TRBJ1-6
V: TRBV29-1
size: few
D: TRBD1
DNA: TGCAGCGTTGGGGAACAGGGGAATTCACCCCTCCACTTT
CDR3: CSVGEQGNSPLHF

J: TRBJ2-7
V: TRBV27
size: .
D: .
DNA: TGTGCCAGCAGTTCGGGAGGGGGCGGTTCCGAGCAGTACTTC
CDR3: CASSSGGGGSEQYF

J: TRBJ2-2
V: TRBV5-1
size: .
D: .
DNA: TGCGCCAGCAGCTTGTACGGTCAGAACACCGGGGAGCTGTTTTTT
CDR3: CASSLYGQNTGELFF

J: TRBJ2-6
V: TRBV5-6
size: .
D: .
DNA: TGTGCCAGCAGCCCCCTAAGAGTCTCTGGGGCCAACGTCCTGACTTTC
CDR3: CASSPLRVSGANVLTF

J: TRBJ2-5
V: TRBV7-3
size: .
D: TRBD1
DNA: TGTGCCAGCAGCCTCCGGGACAGGGGTTGGGAGACCCAGTACTTC
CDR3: CASSLRDRGWETQYF

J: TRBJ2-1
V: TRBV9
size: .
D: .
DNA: TGTGCCAGCAGCGTAGGTAGGGAGCCCTACAATGAGCAGTTCTTC
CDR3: CASSVGREPYNEQFF

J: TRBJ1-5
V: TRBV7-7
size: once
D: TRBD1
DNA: TGTGCTAGCAGCAGACTGACAGGGCCCTATCAGCCCCAGCATTTT
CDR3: CASSRLTGPYQPQHF

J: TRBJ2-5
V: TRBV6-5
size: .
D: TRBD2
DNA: TGTGCCAGCAGTTACTTGGGACTAGAAGAGACCCAGTACTTC
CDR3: CASSYLGLEETQYF

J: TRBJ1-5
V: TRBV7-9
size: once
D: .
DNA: TGTGCCAGCAGCGTAGCCAACAATCAGCCCCAGCATTTT
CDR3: CASSVANNQPQHF

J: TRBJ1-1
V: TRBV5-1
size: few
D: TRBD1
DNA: TGCGCCAGCAGTGTAACGATCATTCCGGGACAGGGAGGGACTGAAGCTTTCTTT
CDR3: CASSVTIIPGQGGTEAFF

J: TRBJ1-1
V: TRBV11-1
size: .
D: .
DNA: TGTGCCAGCAGCCCGTGGATGAGGGAGAGCACTGAAGCTTTCTTT
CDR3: CASSPWMRESTEAFF

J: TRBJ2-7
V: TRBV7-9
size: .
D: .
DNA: TGTGCCAGCAGCTTAACGGTTAACGAGCAGTACTTC
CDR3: CASSLTVNEQYF

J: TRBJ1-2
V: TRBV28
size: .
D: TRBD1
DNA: TGTGCCAGCAGTCTCAAACAGGGGTGGGGCGGCTACACCTTC
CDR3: CASSLKQGWGGYTF

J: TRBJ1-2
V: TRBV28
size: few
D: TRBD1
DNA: TGTGCCAGCACCTTAGCTGGGACAGGGGCCCTCTATGGCTACACCTTC
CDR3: CASTLAGTGALYGYTF

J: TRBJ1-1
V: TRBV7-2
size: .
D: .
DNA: TGTGCCAGCAGCTTATCCAGGAACACTGAAGCTTTCTTT
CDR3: CASSLSRNTEAFF

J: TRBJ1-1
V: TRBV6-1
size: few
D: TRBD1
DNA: TGTGCCAGCAGTGACGACAGGGGGAACACTGAAGCTTTCTTT
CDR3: CASSDDRGNTEAFF

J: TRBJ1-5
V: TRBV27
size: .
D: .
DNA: TGTGCCAGCAGTTTTTTTCCACGGGAGCCCCAGCATTTT
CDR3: CASSFFPREPQHF

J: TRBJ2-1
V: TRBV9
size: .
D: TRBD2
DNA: TGTGCCAGCAGCGTAGACCCCGGAGCGGGGGGTTACAATGAGCAGTTCTTC
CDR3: CASSVDPGAGGYNEQFF

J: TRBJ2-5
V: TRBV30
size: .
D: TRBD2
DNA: TGTGCCTGTAGTCTAGCGGGGGGGCGAGATCTTGAGACCCAGTACTTC
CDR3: CACSLAGGRDLETQYF

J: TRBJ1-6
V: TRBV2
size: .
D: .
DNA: TGTGCCAGCAGTGTAGGGCAGGGGAATTCACCCCTCCACTTT
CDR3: CASSVGQGNSPLHF

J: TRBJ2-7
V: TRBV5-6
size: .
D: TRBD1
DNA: TGTGCCAGCACCACAGGGGCCTACGAGCAGTACTTC
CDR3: CASTTGAYEQYF

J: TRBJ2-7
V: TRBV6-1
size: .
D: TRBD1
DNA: TGTGCCAGCAGTGTGGACAGGGGCTCCTACGAGCAGTACTTC
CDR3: CASSVDRGSYEQYF

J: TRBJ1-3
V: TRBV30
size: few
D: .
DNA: TGTGCCTGGGGTCCACAGAGAATTGGAAACACCATATATTTT
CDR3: CAWGPQRIGNTIYF

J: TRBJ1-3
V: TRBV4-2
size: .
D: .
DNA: TGTGCCAGCAGCCAAGCCGACCGCCGGCCGGAGGGAAACACCATATATTTT
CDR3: CASSQADRRPEGNTIYF

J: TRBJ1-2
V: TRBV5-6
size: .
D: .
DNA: TGTGCCAGCAGCTTGGGCGGGGACGATGGCTACACCTTC
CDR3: CASSLGGDDGYTF

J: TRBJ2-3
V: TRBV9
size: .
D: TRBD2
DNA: TGTGCCAGCAGCGTAGGCGGGGGGATGGATACGCAGTATTTT
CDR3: CASSVGGGMDTQYF